A selection of T cell receptor beta chains follows, all from one sample in a study of blood T cell repertoires in COVID-19. Produced via immunoSEQ multiplex PCR; TCRdb's table is partial and in-frame only. The sample holds roughly 40,000 clones, 75% to 90% seen once. Sample: peripheral blood. These receptor sequences come from a man younger than 40 with active or convalescent COVID-19. Each CDR3 is given with its conserved first and last residue. Fields, in order: D gene, J gene, clone size, CDR3 length, V gene, CDR3 DNA, CDR3 protein. D genes are given only for firm matches. Some rows mark clone size as missing; the rest say once, few, many or name a class of expanded clone.

TRBD2 TRBJ2-1 NA 15 TRBV7-9 TGTGCCAGCAGCTTAACAGCGGGAGACCGTAATGAGCAGTTCTTC CASSLTAGDRNEQFF
NA TRBJ2-1 NA 13 TRBV10-1 TGCGCCAGCAGCCCCGACGGGATGGGTGAGCAGTTCTTC CASSPDGMGEQFF
NA TRBJ1-4 NA 14 TRBV19 TGTGCCAGTAGTAGCCCAGCGGGGAATGAAAAACTGTTTTTT CASSSPAGNEKLFF
NA TRBJ2-5 NA 15 TRBV19 TGTGCCAGTAGTATCCACGGGACTCTTCAAGAGACCCAGTACTTC CASSIHGTLQETQYF
TRBD2 TRBJ2-1 NA 17 TRBV7-9 TGTGCCAGCAGCTTCGTACCGGGACTAGCGGGAGTACATGAGCAGTTCTTC CASSFVPGLAGVHEQFF
NA TRBJ2-1 NA 14 TRBV11-3 TGTGCCAGCAGCTTGGCCGGGTCCTACAATGAGCAGTTCTTC CASSLAGSYNEQFF
TRBD2 TRBJ2-1 NA 12 TRBV30 TGTGCCTGGAGTCGGGAGGACAATGAGCAGTTCTTC CAWSREDNEQFF
NA TRBJ1-3 once 11 TRBV20-1 TGCAGTGCCTTACTTGGAAACACCATATATTTT CSALLGNTIYF
TRBD1 TRBJ1-2 NA 14 TRBV14 TGTGCCAGCAGCTCCGGGACAGGGGGCTTTGGCTACACCTTC CASSSGTGGFGYTF
TRBD2 TRBJ2-5 NA 16 TRBV13 TGTGCCAGCAGCCCCAGACTAGCGGGAGGTACGGAGACCCAGTACTTC CASSPRLAGGTETQYF
NA TRBJ1-5 few 15 TRBV9 TGTGCCAGCAGCGTTGGTTGGGGAGGCAATCAGCCCCAGCATTTT CASSVGWGGNQPQHF
NA TRBJ2-1 NA 14 TRBV19 TGTGCCAGTAGTATTTCTGCTCAGGGCGATGAGCAGTTCTTC CASSISAQGDEQFF
TRBD1 TRBJ1-2 NA 11 TRBV3-1/TRBV3-2 TGTGCCAGCAGCCAGGACAGGAGCTACACCTTC CASSQDRSYTF
TRBD1 TRBJ1-2 NA 16 TRBV19 TGTGCCAGTAGGCGACAGGGGGCCGGCCGGGACTATGGCTACACCTTC CASRRQGAGRDYGYTF
NA TRBJ1-2 NA 15 TRBV5-1 TGCGCCAGCAGCTTGGAGGCAGGCATTAACTATGGCTACACCTTC CASSLEAGINYGYTF
NA TRBJ1-4 NA 14 TRBV19 TGTGCCAGTAGTATAGACGGCGGGAGCAGTAGACTGTTTTTT CASSIDGGSSRLFF
TRBD1 TRBJ1-2 NA 14 TRBV27 TGTGCCAGCAGTCCAATCGACAGGGGCTATGGCTACACCTTC CASSPIDRGYGYTF
TRBD1 TRBJ2-2 NA 15 TRBV7-3 TGTGCCAGCAGCGCACGGACAGGGGTCACCGGGGAGCTGTTTTTT CASSARTGVTGELFF
NA TRBJ2-1 few 14 TRBV19 TGTGCCAGTAGTGCCGGTATAGCCTACAATGAGCAGTTCTTC CASSAGIAYNEQFF
NA TRBJ1-3 NA 14 TRBV5-6 TGTGCCAGCAGCTTGGAGACAACTGGAAACACCATATATTTT CASSLETTGNTIYF
TRBD2 TRBJ2-3 NA 15 TRBV3-1/TRBV3-2 TGTGCCAGCAGCAACGGGAGGGGGAGCACAGATACGCAGTATTTT CASSNGRGSTDTQYF
TRBD1 TRBJ2-2 NA 16 TRBV6-4 TGTGCCAGCAGTCCGGACAGGGGAGTACCCACCGGGGAGCTGTTTTTT CASSPDRGVPTGELFF
NA TRBJ2-2 once 14 TRBV18 TGTGCCAGCTCAGACAGCACGAACACCGGGGAGCTGTTTTTT CASSDSTNTGELFF
TRBD1 TRBJ1-1 NA 14 TRBV6-5 TGTGCCAGCAGTCAGACAGGGATGGGGACTGAAGCTTTCTTT CASSQTGMGTEAFF
TRBD2 TRBJ2-3 NA 16 TRBV28 TGTGCCAGCAGTCCCACTGTAGCGGGAAAGGCAAATACGCAGTATTTT CASSPTVAGKANTQYF
TRBD2 TRBJ2-5 NA 14 TRBV11-3 TGTGCCAGCAGCCGCCTCCTAGCGGGCGAGACCCAGTACTTC CASSRLLAGETQYF
TRBD1 TRBJ1-2 NA 15 TRBV27 TGTGCCAGCAGAGCCGGGACAGGGGCCCCCTTTGGCTACACCTTC CASRAGTGAPFGYTF
TRBD1 TRBJ1-5 NA 15 TRBV19 TGTGCCAGTAGAGTCGTAGGGGGCTTGGGTCAGCCCCAGCATTTT CASRVVGGLGQPQHF
TRBD1 TRBJ2-7 NA 12 TRBV4-1 TGCGCCACCCGACAGGGAGAAGGGGAGCAGTACTTC CATRQGEGEQYF
NA TRBJ1-3 NA 15 TRBV6-1 TGTGCCAGCAGTGAAGATGGGAGGGGTGGAAACACCATATATTTT CASSEDGRGGNTIYF
NA TRBJ2-6 NA 13 TRBV2 TGTGCCAGCTTCGCGGCAGGGGCCAACGTCCTGACTTTC CASFAAGANVLTF
NA TRBJ1-1 NA 13 TRBV18 TGTGCCAGCTCACCCTCCCACAGAGATGAAGCTTTCTTT CASSPSHRDEAFF
TRBD1 TRBJ1-2 few 13 TRBV29-1 TGCAGCACCAAAACAGGGGGGTTCTATGGCTACACCTTC CSTKTGGFYGYTF
TRBD1 TRBJ1-2 NA 13 TRBV2 TGTGCCAGCAGCGGGCGACAGGGGGATGGCTACACCTTC CASSGRQGDGYTF
NA TRBJ1-4 NA 16 TRBV19 TGTGCCAGTACTTACCACGGCGGAGCAACTAATGAAAAACTGTTTTTT CASTYHGGATNEKLFF
NA TRBJ2-1 NA 15 TRBV5-4 TGTGCCAGCAGGGACGGGACTCGGGACCGAAATGAGCAGTTCTTC CASRDGTRDRNEQFF
NA TRBJ1-2 few 14 TRBV5-6 TGTGCCAGCAGCCCTACAGGGAGTAAGAATGGCTACACCTTC CASSPTGSKNGYTF